This TCR beta chain was documented in a study of HIV-infected patients and healthy controls. Whole-study findings and limits: HIV-infected patients and controls differed significantly in mean usage of eight alpha and eight beta V genes. Significantly higher mean Gini indices appeared in HIV-infected repertoires, possibly reflecting oligoclonality.

Whole blood was used without fractionation, so all unsorted peripheral T cells were included. Reverse transcription used 450 to 550 ng RNA and constant-region primers for alpha and beta. Alpha and beta chain libraries were made separately by chain-specific third strand synthesis with multiplexing indices. Priming off the SP2 site generated the second strand. A 12-nucleotide barcode per molecule came from two concatenated random hexamers added pre-amplification. Via MiXCR, TCRdb re-called the 5' RACE reads, giving one row per CDR3 protein. The table includes some 10,000 distinct CDR3 sequences, more than 9% detected once. V dropped 2 bases and J dropped 6 bases, with 13 bases sitting between them. The germline V gene encodes CDR1 DFQATT and CDR2 SNEGSKA (reference sequence). The CDR3 extends over 14 amino acids. This clonotype was seen ten or more times. Antigen unknown.

The rearrangement uses TRBV20-1 and TRBJ2-2, with D tentatively TRBD2 (7 bases). This receptor was identified in an adult with HIV infection. Source: blood, taken before antiretroviral therapy. The CDR3 nucleotides read TGCAGTGCTAGAAGGGGGGGCCCCGCCGGGGAGCTGTTTTTT. Its translation: CSARRGGPAGELFF.